A single sample gave rise to the 17 T cell receptor beta chains below, sequenced in a study of early T cells in non-severe SARS-CoV-2 infection (dated by TCRdb to about 2021). The library was generated by 5' RACE. Sequencing was carried out with a NextSeq 500. Through fastp at Q25 and MiXCR, TCRdb rebuilt clones from the public reads, retaining in-frame beta chains. Rows merge per CDR3 protein into single entries with the most common DNA and genes. The sample table contains about 35,000 distinct CDR3 sequences; only one count was recorded for 5% of them. The ten largest clones take up 13% to 15% of the sample. Sequenced: whole blood. These TCRs come from an adult who was a healthcare worker with PCR-confirmed SARS-CoV-2 infection or an uninfected control (not recorded which).

This clonotype was observed a few times. The V call is TRBV10-3, the J call TRBJ2-1, with a tentative D call TRBD2 (6 bases). Germline assignment: CDR1 ENHRY and CDR2 SYGVKD. CDR3 size: 13 residues. Trimming took 5 bases from V and 8 from J, leaving 13 bases between them. The CDR3 coding sequence is TGTGCCATCAGTATGGGAGGAGGGGATGAGCAGTTCTTC. Translated, it gives CAISMGGGDEQFF.

This clonotype was recorded at least ten times. The V call is TRBV12-3 or TRBV12-4, the J call TRBJ2-2; the D gene is possibly TRBD1 (5 bases). The length of the CDR3 is 14 residues. V was pared by 2 bases and J by 2 bases, with 6 bases between. CDR3 sequence reads: CASSLRTNTGELFF. In nucleotides, the CDR3 is TGTGCCAGCAGTTTAAGGACAAACACCGGGGAGCTGTTTTTT.

This clonotype was counted many times. The genes are TRBV20-1 and TRBJ1-5; D gene ambiguous. This CDR3 is 16 amino acids long. The germline V gene has CDR1 DFQATT and CDR2 SNEGSKA (reference sequence). V lost 3 bases and J lost 0, with 15 bases in between. CDR3 sequence reads: CSASPLRGGSNQPQHF. DNA of the CDR3: TGCAGTGCTAGTCCTCTAAGAGGAGGTAGCAATCAGCCCCAGCATTTT.

This clonotype was counted at least ten times. The V call is TRBV7-9, the J call TRBJ1-3; D is ambiguous. The V gene's germline CDR1 is SEHNR and CDR2 FQNEAQ (reference sequence). The CDR3 loop spans 13 amino acids. V was trimmed by 5 bases and J by 2 bases, leaving 7 bases between them. The CDR3 nucleotides are TGTGCCAGCAGCCCCCTCGCTGGAAACACCATATATTTT. This codes for CASSPLAGNTIYF. Full variable domain (missing parts from reference TRBV7-9 and TRBJ1-3): DTGVSQNPRHKITKRGQNVTFRCDPISEHNRLYWYRQTLGQGPEFLTYFQNEAQLEKSRLLSDRFSAERPKGSFSTLEIQRTEQGDSAMYLCASSPLAGNTIYFGEGSWLTVV.

This clonotype has ten or more counts. The chain couples TRBV20-1 to TRBJ2-5; D call uncertain. The CDR3 loop spans 12 amino acids. Trimming cost V 7 bases and J 4 bases, with 13 bases left between them. Germline CDR1 DFQATT, CDR2 SNEGSKA (reference sequence). The CDR3 loop is CSGGKGRETQYF. CDR3 coding DNA: TGCAGTGGAGGCAAAGGGCGAGAGACCCAGTACTTC.

This clonotype was counted many times. The chain employs TRBV7-2 and TRBJ2-1; no definite D call. Germline V gene lookup returns CDR1 SGHTA and CDR2 FQGNSA. This CDR3 contains 15 residues. The V and J ends lost 5 bases and 3 bases respectively, with 14 bases between them. CDR3 nucleotide sequence: TGTGCCAGCAGCAAAGGGATCCAACACTACAATGAGCAGTTCTTC. As protein: CASSKGIQHYNEQFF.

The gene calls are TRBV4-3 and TRBJ2-1; D is unresolved. This CDR3 is 14 amino acids long. The ends were cut back, 4 bases at V and 0 bases at J, with 7 bases in the middle. CDR1 is LGHNA, CDR2 YSLEER, per germline. The DNA for the CDR3 is TGCGCCAGCAGCCTAACGCTCTCCTACAATGAGCAGTTCTTC. It is translated as CASSLTLSYNEQFF.

This clonotype was recorded at least ten times. This chain connects TRBV7-2 to TRBJ2-7; D is unclear. CDR1 is SGHTA and CDR2 is FQGNSA in the germline V gene. V was cut by 3 bases and J by 2 bases, with 20 bases left in between. The CDR3 is made up of 17 amino acids. The CDR3 region is CASSFRGHSNLPYEQYF. The DNA for the CDR3 is TGTGCCAGCAGCTTCCGAGGCCACAGCAACCTTCCCTACGAGCAGTACTTC.

Many counts were recorded for this clonotype. The chain has TRBV2 and TRBJ2-5, with 7 nucleotides matching TRBD1. Looked up from germline, CDR1 is SNHLY and CDR2 is FYNNEI. The length of the CDR3 is 13 residues. V lost 6 bases and J lost 2; bases outside the gene matches: 3. CDR3 DNA: TGTGCCAGCAGAACAGGGGTTCAAGAGACCCAGTACTTC. Translation gives CASRTGVQETQYF.

This clonotype was recorded many times. The rearrangement joins TRBV6-5 to TRBJ2-1, with 8 bases identical to TRBD1. The CDR3 totals 16 residues. CDR1 MNHEY and CDR2 SVGAGI come from the germline V gene. V trimming: 4 bases; J trimming: 5 bases; junction bases outside the gene matches: 10. DNA of the CDR3: TGTGCCAGCAGTTGGGGGATGGGACAGGCCAACAATGAGCAGTTCTTC. Translation: CASSWGMGQANNEQFF.

This clonotype appeared many times. The rearrangement uses TRBV20-1 and TRBJ2-3; D remains ambiguous. V dropped 3 bases and J dropped 2 bases, with 3 bases sitting between them. This CDR3 region has 11 residues. CDR1 DFQATT and CDR2 SNEGSKA come from the germline V gene (reference sequence). DNA for the CDR3: TGCAGTGCTAGCAACACAGATACGCAGTATTTT. Residues: CSASNTDTQYF.

Many counts were recorded for this clonotype. V and J are TRBV19 and TRBJ1-4, with D unresolved. Trimming removed 7 bases at V and 0 bases at J, with 9 bases between. Germline-derived CDR1 and CDR2 are LNHDA and SQIVND (reference sequence). CDR3 length: 14 residues. The CDR3 DNA reads as TGTGCCAGTATTAATACGGCAACTAATGAAAAACTGTTTTTT. Amino acids: CASINTATNEKLFF.

About this clonotype itself: This sequence may be a read error, since a much larger clone differs from it by one base. CDR3 residues: CVSSFSGRIYGYTF. The CDR3 DNA follows: TGTGTCAGCAGCTTTTCCGGACGGATATATGGCTACACCTTC. V gene TRBV7-9 combines with J gene TRBJ1-2; no reliable D call. Germline V gene lookup returns CDR1 SEHNR and CDR2 FQNEAQ (reference sequence). The CDR3 spans 14 residues.

The CDR3 loop reads CASSLQDTQYF. Written as DNA, the CDR3 is TGTGCCAGCAGTCTTCAAGATACGCAGTATTTT. The chain recombines TRBV7-2 with TRBJ2-3, with D unresolved. Germline V gene data show CDR1 as SGHTA and CDR2 as FQGNSA. Trimming pared 6 bases from V and 5 bases from J, leaving 6 bases between. The CDR3 runs 11 residues.

By share, this clonotype ranks as medium-sized. The rearrangement uses TRBV7-8 and TRBJ2-3; D gene uncertain. The CDR3 runs to 14 residues. Looked up from germline, CDR1 is SGHVS and CDR2 is FQNEAQ. V dropped 4 bases and J dropped 3 bases, with 11 bases sitting between them. As DNA, the CDR3 is TGTGCCAGCAGCTCTTTATCCTTAACAGATACGCAGTATTTT. This sequence encodes CASSSLSLTDTQYF.

The chain couples TRBV21-1 to TRBJ2-7; the table calls TRBD1, which could not be checked here. TRBV21-1 has pseudogene status. The CDR3 runs 14 residues. DNA for the CDR3: TGTGCCAGCAGCCACCCAGGGGGCTCTTACGAGCAGTACTTC. Residues: CASSHPGGSYEQYF.

V and J are TRBV4-1 and TRBJ1-2; weak D call: TRBD1 (6 bases). The CDR3 consists of 15 residues. V was cut by 5 bases and J by 5 bases, with 18 bases left in between. Germline assignment: CDR1 MGHRA and CDR2 YSYEKL. The CDR3 DNA reads as TGCGCCAGCAGCAGCCGGACAGAGGCTTCGTATGGCTACACCTTC. Translated: CASSSRTEASYGYTF.